Listed below are T cell receptor beta chains from one sample, sequenced in a study of OX40 agonist ivuxolimab in advanced cancers. Using immunoSEQ multiplex PCR, the repertoire was profiled, and TCRdb retains in-frame clones only, with some absent. The data contain some 46,000 clones, roughly nine tenths of them seen just once; the ten biggest clones take up 14%. The sample consisted of CD4+ or CD8+ T cells sorted from blood, taken in a trial of the OX40 agonist ivuxolimab. The receptors stem from an adult with an advanced solid tumor such as melanoma, head and neck, liver or kidney cancer. The CDR3 runs from the conserved cysteine through the conserved F or W. D genes are given only for firm matches. Not all rows give a size; the values are once, few, many and, for expanded clones, a class.

>TRBV27|.|14|.|TRBJ2-2
TGTGCCAGCAGTTTTAAGGGGCCGACCGGGGAGCTGTTTTTT
CASSFKGPTGELFF
>TRBV6-6|.|13|once|TRBJ1-2
TGTGCCAGCAGTTACGGGCGGGTGGACGGCTACACCTTC
CASSYGRVDGYTF
>TRBV5-1|.|15|few|TRBJ2-6
TGCGCCAGCAGCTTCAGAATCTCTGGGGCCAACGTCCTGACTTTC
CASSFRISGANVLTF
>TRBV5-8|TRBD1|14|.|TRBJ2-7
TGTGCCAGCAGACTGAGGGACAGCCGCTACGAGCAGTACTTC
CASRLRDSRYEQYF
>TRBV6-6|.|13|.|TRBJ2-5
TGTGCCAGCAGGAGGGCAGCCTGGGAGACCCAGTACTTC
CASRRAAWETQYF
>TRBV6-1|.|15|few|TRBJ2-3
TGTGCCAGCACCCGGGACTCCTATCAAGTAGATACGCAGTATTTT
CASTRDSYQVDTQYF
>TRBV7-2|TRBD1|15|.|TRBJ2-5
TGTGCCAGCAGCTCCGGCAGGGGGACGAGGGAGACCCAGTACTTC
CASSSGRGTRETQYF
>TRBV29-1|.|15|.|TRBJ2-7
TGCAGCGTTTCAGACAGGGAGGGTATCTCCTACGAGCAGTACTTC
CSVSDREGISYEQYF
>TRBV7-8|TRBD1|16|.|TRBJ1-5
TGTGCCAGCAGCTTCTCCTGGACAGGCCGAGGACAGCCCCAGCATTTT
CASSFSWTGRGQPQHF
>TRBV19|.|16|.|TRBJ1-5
TGTGCCAGTAGTATAGGTGGGGGGAAAGGCAATCAGCCCCAGCATTTT
CASSIGGGKGNQPQHF
>TRBV19|.|18|.|TRBJ1-5
TGTGCCAGTAGTATAGATCTCCGGGGACCTTCCCGGGGGCAGCCCCAGCATTTT
CASSIDLRGPSRGQPQHF
>TRBV7-3|.|15|.|TRBJ2-6
TGTGCCAGCAGCTTCGGGAGCTCTGGGGCCAACGTCCTGACTTTC
CASSFGSSGANVLTF
>TRBV19|.|14|.|TRBJ1-3
TGTGCCAGTAGGGCAGGCTACTCTGGAAACACCATATATTTT
CASRAGYSGNTIYF
>TRBV7-3|.|14|.|TRBJ1-1
TGTGCCAGCAGCTTAAGTATAGGGGTCACTGAAGCTTTCTTT
CASSLSIGVTEAFF
>TRBV28|TRBD1|15|.|TRBJ2-7
TGTGCCAGCAGTTGGCGGGACAGGAGGGGCTACGAGCAGTACTTC
CASSWRDRRGYEQYF
>TRBV28|TRBD1|12|.|TRBJ2-1
TGTGCCAGCAGTCTAGGGACAGGGGAGCAGTTCTTC
CASSLGTGEQFF
>TRBV4-1|.|15|.|TRBJ2-1
TGCGCCAGCAGCCCCCGGGACTCATCCTACAATGAGCAGTTCTTC
CASSPRDSSYNEQFF
>TRBV2|TRBD1|18|.|TRBJ1-6
TGTGCCAGCAGCGAGACCTCAATCCGGACAGGGATAGGGTCACCCCTCCACTTT
CASSETSIRTGIGSPLHF
>TRBV9|.|12|.|TRBJ2-2
TGTGCCAGCAGCCCAGCCACCGGGGAGCTGTTTTTT
CASSPATGELFF
>TRBV5-1|TRBD2|15|.|TRBJ2-1
TGCGCCAGCAGCTTCACTAGCGGGAGCTACAATGAGCAGTTCTTC
CASSFTSGSYNEQFF
>TRBV10-3|.|12|.|TRBJ2-7
TGTGCCATCAGTGAGTATCATCTCGAGCAGTACTTC
CAISEYHLEQYF
>TRBV5-6|.|16|.|TRBJ1-5
TGTGCCAGCAGCTCCCGTTATGAGGTTACGGATCAGCCCCAGCATTTT
CASSSRYEVTDQPQHF
>TRBV4-2|.|16|.|TRBJ2-7
TGTGCCAGCAGCCAAGATGTCCGAGCCAAAGCCTACGAGCAGTACTTC
CASSQDVRAKAYEQYF
>TRBV6-5|.|13|.|TRBJ1-1
TGTGCCAGCACTACACCGGGGGGAGCTGAAGCTTTCTTT
CASTTPGGAEAFF
>TRBV5-1|.|13|.|TRBJ2-7
TGCGCCAGCAGCTCAGAGTTCTCCTACGAGCAGTACTTC
CASSSEFSYEQYF
>TRBV14|.|13|.|TRBJ2-5
TGTGCCAGCAGCCAGGGACTCACGGTGTACCAGTACTTC
CASSQGLTVYQYF
>TRBV6-1|.|15|.|TRBJ1-2
TGTGCCAGCAGTGTGGGCGGGAGAAGTTTCTATGGCTACACCTTC
CASSVGGRSFYGYTF
>TRBV5-1|TRBD1|14|.|TRBJ2-7
TGCGCCAGCAGCCCGGACAGGGGTACCTACGAGCAGTACTTC
CASSPDRGTYEQYF